This TCR beta chain was captured in a study of CXCR3-negative and CXCR3-positive naive CD8 T cells. Study-wide results and limits: Memory cells diverged, while naive CXCR3-positive and CXCR3-negative cells had similar TRBV-TRBJ usage.

TRB cDNA was prepared as libraries by UMI-labeled 5' RACE. TCRdb re-called the 5' RACE reads; one entry per CDR3 protein, DNA not given. The sample totals 100,000 to 150,000 distinct CDR3 sequences. Turning to this clonotype: What it recognizes is unknown.

The sequence came from a human donor in good health. Some clones in this sample may be carry-over from other donors' samples. Sequencing was done on a sample of naive CXCR3- CD8+ T cells from blood. Subset: CD45RO-CCR7+CD27+CD95- naive CD8+ T cells lacking CXCR3 (TNR3-).

CDR3 residues: CSPIYRQGAQETQYF. The chain employs TRBV29-1 and TRBJ2-5; absent DNA, TCRdb's TRBD1 call cannot be checked. Germline V gives CDR1 SQVTM, CDR2 ANQGSEA. This CDR3 contains 15 residues.